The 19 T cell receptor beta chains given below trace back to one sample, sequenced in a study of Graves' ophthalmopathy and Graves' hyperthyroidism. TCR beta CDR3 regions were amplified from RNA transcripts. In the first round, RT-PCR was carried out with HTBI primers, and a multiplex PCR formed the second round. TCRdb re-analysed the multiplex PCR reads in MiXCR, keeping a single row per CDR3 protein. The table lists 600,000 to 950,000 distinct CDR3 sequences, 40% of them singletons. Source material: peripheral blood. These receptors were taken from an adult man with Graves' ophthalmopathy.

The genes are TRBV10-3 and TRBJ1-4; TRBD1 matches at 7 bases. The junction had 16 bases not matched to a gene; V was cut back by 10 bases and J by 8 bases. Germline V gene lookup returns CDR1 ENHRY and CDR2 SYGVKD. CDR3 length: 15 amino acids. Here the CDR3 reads CASSSRGQAREKLFF. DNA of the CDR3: TGTGCCAGCTCAAGTAGGGGGCAGGCTCGAGAAAAACTGTTTTTT.

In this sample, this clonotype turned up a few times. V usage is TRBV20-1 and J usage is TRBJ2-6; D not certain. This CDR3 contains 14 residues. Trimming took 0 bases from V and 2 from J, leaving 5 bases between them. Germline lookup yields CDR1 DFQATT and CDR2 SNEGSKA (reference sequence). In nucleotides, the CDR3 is TGCAGTGCTAGAGATGCGGCTGGGGCCAACGTCCTGACTTTC. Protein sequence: CSARDAAGANVLTF.

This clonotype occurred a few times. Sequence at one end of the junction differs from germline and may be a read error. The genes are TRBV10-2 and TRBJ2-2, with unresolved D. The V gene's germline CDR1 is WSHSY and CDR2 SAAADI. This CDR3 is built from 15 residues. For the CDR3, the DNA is TGTGCCAGCAGCGTAGTTTGGTCAAACACCGGGGAGCTGTTTTTT. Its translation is CASSVVWSNTGELFF.

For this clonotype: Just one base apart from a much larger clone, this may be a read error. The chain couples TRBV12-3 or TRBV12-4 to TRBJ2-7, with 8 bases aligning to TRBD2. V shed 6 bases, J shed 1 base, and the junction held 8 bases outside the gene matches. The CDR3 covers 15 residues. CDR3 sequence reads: CASSRLARASYEQYF. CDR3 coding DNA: TGTGCCAGCAGCAGACTAGCGCGGGCATCCTACGAGCAGTACTTC.

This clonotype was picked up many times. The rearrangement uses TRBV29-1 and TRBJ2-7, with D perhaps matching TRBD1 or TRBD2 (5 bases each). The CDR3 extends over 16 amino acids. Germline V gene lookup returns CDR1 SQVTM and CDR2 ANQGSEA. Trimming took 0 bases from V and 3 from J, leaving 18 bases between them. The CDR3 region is CSVEDGVGVGLYEQYF. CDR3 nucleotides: TGCAGCGTTGAAGATGGGGTGGGAGTGGGGCTCTACGAGCAGTACTTC.

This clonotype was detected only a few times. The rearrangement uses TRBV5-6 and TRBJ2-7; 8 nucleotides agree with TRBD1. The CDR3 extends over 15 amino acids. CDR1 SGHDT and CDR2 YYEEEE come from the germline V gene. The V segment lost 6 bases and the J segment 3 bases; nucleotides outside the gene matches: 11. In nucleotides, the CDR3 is TGTGCCAGCACCCTAGGACAGGGTGCCGTCTACGAGCAGTACTTC. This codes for CASTLGQGAVYEQYF. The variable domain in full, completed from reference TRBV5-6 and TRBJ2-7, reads DAGVTQSPTHLIKTRGQQVTLRCSPKSGHDTVSWYQQALGQGPQFIFQYYEEEERQRGNFPDRFSGHQFPNYSSELNVNALLLGDSALYLCASTLGQGAVYEQYFGPGTRLTVT.

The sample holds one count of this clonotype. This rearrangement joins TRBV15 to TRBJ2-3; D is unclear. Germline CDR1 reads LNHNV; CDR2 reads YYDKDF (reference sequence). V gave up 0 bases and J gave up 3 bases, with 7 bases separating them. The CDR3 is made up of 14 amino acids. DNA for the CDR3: TGTGCCACCAGCAGAGATCAAGGGACAGATACGCAGTATTTT. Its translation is CATSRDQGTDTQYF.

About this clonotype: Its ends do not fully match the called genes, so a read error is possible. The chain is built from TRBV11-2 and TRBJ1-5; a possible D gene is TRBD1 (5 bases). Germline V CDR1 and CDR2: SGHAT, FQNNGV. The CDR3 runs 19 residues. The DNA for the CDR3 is TGTGCCAGCAGTTTAGCGGGCCAGGGAGGAAGAAAGAGCAATCAGCCCCAGCATTTT. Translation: CASSLAGQGGRKSNQPQHF. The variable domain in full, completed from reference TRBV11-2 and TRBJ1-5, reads EAGVAQSPRYKIIEKRQSVAFWCNPISGHATLYWYQQILGQGPKLLIQFQNNGVVDDSQLPKDRFSAERLKGVDSTLKIQPAKLEDSAVYLCASSLAGQGGRKSNQPQHFGDGTRLSIL.

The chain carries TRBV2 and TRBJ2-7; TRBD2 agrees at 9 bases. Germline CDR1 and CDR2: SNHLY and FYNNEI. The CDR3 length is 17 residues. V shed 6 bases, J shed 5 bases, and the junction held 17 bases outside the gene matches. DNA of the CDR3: TGTGCCAGCAGCCCCACGGCGGGGGGGGTCTTGTCGGACGAGCAGTACTTC. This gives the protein CASSPTAGGVLSDEQYF.

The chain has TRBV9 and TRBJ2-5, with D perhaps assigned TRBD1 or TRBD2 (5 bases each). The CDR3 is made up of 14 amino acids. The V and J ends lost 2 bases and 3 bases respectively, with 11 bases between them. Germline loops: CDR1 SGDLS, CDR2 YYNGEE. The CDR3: CASSVWDVKETQYF. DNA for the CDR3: TGTGCCAGCAGCGTGTGGGACGTAAAAGAGACCCAGTACTTC. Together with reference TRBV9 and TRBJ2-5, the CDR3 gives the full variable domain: DSGVTQTPKHLITATGQRVTLRCSPRSGDLSVYWYQQSLDQGLQFLIQYYNGEERAKGNILERFSAQQFPDLHSELNLSSLELGDSALYFCASSVWDVKETQYFGPGTRLLVL.

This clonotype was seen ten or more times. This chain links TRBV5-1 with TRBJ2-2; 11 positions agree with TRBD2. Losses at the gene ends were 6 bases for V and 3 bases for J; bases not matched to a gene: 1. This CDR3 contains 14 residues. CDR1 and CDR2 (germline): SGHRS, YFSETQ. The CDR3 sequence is CASKGLADTGELFF. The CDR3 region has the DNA TGCGCCAGCAAGGGACTAGCGGACACCGGGGAGCTGTTTTTT.

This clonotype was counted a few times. The CDR3 loop reads CATSDFGRAGELFF. DNA of the CDR3: TGTGCCACCAGTGATTTCGGGAGAGCCGGGGAGCTGTTTTTT. The chain has TRBV24-1 and TRBJ2-2; tentatively, D is TRBD2 (6 bases). V lost 1 base, J lost 6 bases, and 8 bases lay in between. Germline CDR1 reads KGHDR; CDR2 reads SFDVKD. The CDR3 loop spans 14 amino acids.

CDR3 sequence: CASSLGRGKNQPQHF. In DNA, the CDR3 is TGTGCCAGCAGCTTAGGCCGTGGGAAAAATCAGCCCCAGCATTTT. V is TRBV13 and J is TRBJ1-5; D unclear. The CDR3 is made up of 15 amino acids. Trimming left V 0 bases short and J 4 bases short, with 10 bases between. Germline values: CDR1 PRHDT, CDR2 FYEKMQ (reference sequence).

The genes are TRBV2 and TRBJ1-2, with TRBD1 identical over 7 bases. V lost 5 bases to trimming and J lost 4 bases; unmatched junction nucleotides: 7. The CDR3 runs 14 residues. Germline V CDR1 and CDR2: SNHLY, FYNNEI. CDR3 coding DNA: TGTGCCAGCAGTCATCATCGGGACAGCTATGGCTACACCTTC. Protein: CASSHHRDSYGYTF.

The CDR3 loop is CASSSHISSYEQYF. The CDR3 coding sequence is TGTGCCAGCAGCTCCCACATCAGCTCCTACGAGCAGTACTTC. The rearrangement uses TRBV7-9 and TRBJ2-7; no reliable D call. Trimming shortened V by 4 bases and J by 0 bases, and 10 bases separated the two germline ends. This CDR3 has 14 amino acids. The germline gives CDR1 SEHNR, CDR2 FQNEAQ (reference sequence). Full variable domain (remainder filled in from reference TRBV7-9 and TRBJ2-7): DTGVSQNPRHKITKRGQNVTFRCDPISEHNRLYWYRQTLGQGPEFLTYFQNEAQLEKSRLLSDRFSAERPKGSFSTLEIQRTEQGDSAMYLCASSSHISSYEQYFGPGTRLTVT.

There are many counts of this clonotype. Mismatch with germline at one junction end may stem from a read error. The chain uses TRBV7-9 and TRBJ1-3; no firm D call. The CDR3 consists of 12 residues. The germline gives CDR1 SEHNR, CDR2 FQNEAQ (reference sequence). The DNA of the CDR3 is TGTGCCAGCAGCTTAGGTGGAGACACCATATATTTT. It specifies CASSLGGDTIYF.

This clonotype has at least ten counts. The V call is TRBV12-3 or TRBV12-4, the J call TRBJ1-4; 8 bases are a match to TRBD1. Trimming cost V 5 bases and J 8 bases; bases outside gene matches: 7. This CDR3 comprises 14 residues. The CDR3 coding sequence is TGTGCCAGCAGTGGGCAGGGGGCTGAGGAAAAACTGTTTTTT. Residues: CASSGQGAEEKLFF.

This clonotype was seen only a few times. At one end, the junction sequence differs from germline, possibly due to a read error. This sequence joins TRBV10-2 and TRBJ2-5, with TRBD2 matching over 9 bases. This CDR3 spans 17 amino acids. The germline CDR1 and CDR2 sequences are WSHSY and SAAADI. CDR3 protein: CASSPVSGSIHQETQYF. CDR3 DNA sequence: TGTGCCAGCAGCCCGGTTAGCGGGAGTATCCACCAAGAGACCCAGTACTTC.

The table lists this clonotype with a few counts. CDR3 bases: TGTGCTAGTGGTTGGGACAGGGGGAATGGCTACACCTTC. This sequence encodes CASGWDRGNGYTF. The chain links TRBV12-5 to TRBJ1-2; TRBD1 agrees at 11 bases. The CDR3 sequence is 13 residues long. The ends lost 4 bases at V and 6 bases at J; junction bases unmatched: 1. The V gene's germline CDR1 is LGHNT and CDR2 FRNRAP.